The rows below give T cell receptor beta chains drawn from one sample of a study of regulatory T cells in long-lasting Graves disease. MiXCR was run by TCRdb on the multiplex PCR reads, yielding one entry per CDR3 protein. The sample holds 240,000 or so distinct CDR3 sequences; 20% to 25% are singletons and the top ten take roughly 13%. The sample here was peripheral blood mononuclear cells (PBMCs), taken at new diagnosis, from a patient treated with antithyroid drugs. All receptors come from a female donor with Graves disease. Both conserved end residues are part of each CDR3.

length	V	CDR3
13	TRBV20-1	CSAWTGRGNTIYF
13	TRBV2	CASSEDENSPLHF
12	TRBV6-2/TRBV6-3	CASSSRDYEQYF
15	TRBV6-1	CASGRTGSSGNTIYF
13	TRBV20-1	CSAIMDRATEAFF
12	TRBV11-2	CASSSSGVEQFF
15	TRBV5-5	CASSLAGGAAGELFF
16	TRBV6-5	CASSYNPPGTGETQYF
15	TRBV6-2/TRBV6-3	CASSEGQGRSDTQYF
15	TRBV14	CASSQFRNLNYGYTF
17	TRBV12-3/TRBV12-4	CASSLGSGGPQGTEAFF
14	TRBV11-3	CASGGKSGPYEQYF
15	TRBV28	CASSSRREREDTQYF
16	TRBV24-1	CATSDTPGGRTDTQYF
12	TRBV27	CASSTGGNEQFF
15	TRBV7-6	CASSGDTGGGETQYF
15	TRBV11-2	CASSRGGFTTDTQYF
13	TRBV5-6	CASSLVEDEKLFF
11	TRBV20-1	CSAGLGGIQYF
14	TRBV7-9	CASSEGQGETEAFF
13	TRBV6-1	CAITQPGVTEAFF
15	TRBV20-1	CSARDFSGRGYEQYF
14	TRBV18	CASSAGGVAPLQFF
16	TRBV5-1	CASSFGLAGGTDTQYF